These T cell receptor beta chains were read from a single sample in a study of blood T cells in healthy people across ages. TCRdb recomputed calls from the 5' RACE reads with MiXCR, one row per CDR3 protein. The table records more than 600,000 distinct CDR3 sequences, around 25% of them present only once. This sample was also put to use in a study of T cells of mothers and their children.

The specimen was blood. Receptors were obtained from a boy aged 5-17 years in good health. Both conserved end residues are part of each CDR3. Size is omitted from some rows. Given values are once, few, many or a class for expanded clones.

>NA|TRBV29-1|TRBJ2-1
CSVDPGSSYNEQFF
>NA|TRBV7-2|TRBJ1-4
CASSPEGDNRDNEKLFF
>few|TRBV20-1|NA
CSARGTSGRPYEQYF
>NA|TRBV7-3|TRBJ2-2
CASSSRVTGELFF
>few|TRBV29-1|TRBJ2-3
CSVGGLAGADTQYF
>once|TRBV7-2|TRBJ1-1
CASSLGNGRANTEAFF
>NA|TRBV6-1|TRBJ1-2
CASSERAGVDGYTF
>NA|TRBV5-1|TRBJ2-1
CASSLESGGRGNEQFF
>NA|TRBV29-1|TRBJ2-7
CSALGRGTTYEQYF
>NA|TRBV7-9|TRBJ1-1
CASTSFRGIRVNTEAFF
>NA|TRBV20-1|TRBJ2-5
CSASRSRFQETQYF
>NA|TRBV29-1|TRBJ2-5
CSVPDSFF
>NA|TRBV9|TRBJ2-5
CASSAGLQQETQYF
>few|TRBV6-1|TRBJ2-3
CASSERADGDTQYF
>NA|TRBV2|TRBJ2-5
CASSDQRGVQETQYF
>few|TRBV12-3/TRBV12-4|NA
CASSLGAASSYEQYF
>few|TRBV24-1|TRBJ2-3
CATSDLLADSTDTQYF
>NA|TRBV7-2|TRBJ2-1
CASSLVTGGRAINKQFF
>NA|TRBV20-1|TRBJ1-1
CRAGGNTEAFF
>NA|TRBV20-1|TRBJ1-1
CSARTEQGDTEAFF
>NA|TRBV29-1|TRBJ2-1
CSGVILSYNEQFF
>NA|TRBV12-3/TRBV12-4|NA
CASSPRSAGHPNEQFF
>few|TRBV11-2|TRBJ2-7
CASSLGGQLYEQYF
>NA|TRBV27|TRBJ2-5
CASSLGPTGRETQYF
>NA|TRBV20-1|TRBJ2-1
CSAHSREKPYNEQFF
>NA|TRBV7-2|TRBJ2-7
CASSLTQVLGEQYF
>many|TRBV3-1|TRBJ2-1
CASSVRLAVYNEQFF
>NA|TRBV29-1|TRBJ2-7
CSVAGDRGYEQYF
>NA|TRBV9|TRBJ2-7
CASSSGSVYEQYF
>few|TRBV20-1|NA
CSAELAGGMNEQFF
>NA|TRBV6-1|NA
CASSEQGCGGNEQFF
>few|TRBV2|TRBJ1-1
CASSGVEGVLTEAFF
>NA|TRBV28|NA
CASSSFRDEQFF
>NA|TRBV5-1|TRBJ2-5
CASSPGLAGFETQYF
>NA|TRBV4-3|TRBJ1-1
CASSQVQATYLNAEAFF
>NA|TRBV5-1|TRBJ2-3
CASSLAFTDTRYF
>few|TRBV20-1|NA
CSARPQGSYEQYF
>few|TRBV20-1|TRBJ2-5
CSARALGQVETQYF
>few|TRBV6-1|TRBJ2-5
CASSRDRFRETQYF
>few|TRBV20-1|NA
CSAVRTSGGKYNEQFF
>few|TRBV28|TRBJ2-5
CASSLHRGESQETQYF
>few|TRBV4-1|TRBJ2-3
CASSPWLSTDTQYF
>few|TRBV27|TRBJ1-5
CASRDLGQNPPWNQPQHF
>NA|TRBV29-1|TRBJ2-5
CSALTSGGPQYF
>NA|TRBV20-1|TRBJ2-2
CSARAGIRSTGELFF
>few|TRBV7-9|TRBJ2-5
CASTLTVDRGETQYF
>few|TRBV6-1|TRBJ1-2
CATGGDRYGYTF
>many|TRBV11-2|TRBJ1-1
CASSPWTGLATEAFF